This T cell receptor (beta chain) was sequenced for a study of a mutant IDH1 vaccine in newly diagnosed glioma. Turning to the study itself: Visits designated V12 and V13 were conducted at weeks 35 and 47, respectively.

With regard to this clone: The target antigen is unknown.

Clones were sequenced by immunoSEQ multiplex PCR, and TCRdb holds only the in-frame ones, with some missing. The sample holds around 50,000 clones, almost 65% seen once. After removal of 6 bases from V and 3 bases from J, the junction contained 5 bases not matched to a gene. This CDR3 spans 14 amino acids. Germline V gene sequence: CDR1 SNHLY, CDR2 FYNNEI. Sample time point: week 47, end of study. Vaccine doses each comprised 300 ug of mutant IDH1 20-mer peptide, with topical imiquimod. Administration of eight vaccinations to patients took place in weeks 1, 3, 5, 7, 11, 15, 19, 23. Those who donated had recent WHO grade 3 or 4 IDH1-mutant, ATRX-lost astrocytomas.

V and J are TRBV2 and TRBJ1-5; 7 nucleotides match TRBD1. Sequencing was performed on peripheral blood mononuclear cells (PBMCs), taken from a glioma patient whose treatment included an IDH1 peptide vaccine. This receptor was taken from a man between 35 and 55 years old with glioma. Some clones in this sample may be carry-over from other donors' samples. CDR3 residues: CASSLTGSNQPQHF. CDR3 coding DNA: TGTGCCAGCAGCTTGACAGGGTCCAATCAGCCCCAGCATTTT. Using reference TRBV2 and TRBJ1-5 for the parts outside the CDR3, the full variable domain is EPEVTQTPSHQVTQMGQEVILRCVPISNHLYFYWYRQILGQKVEFLVSFYNNEISEKSEIFDDQFSVERPDGSNFTLKIRSTKLEDSAMYFCASSLTGSNQPQHFGDGTRLSIL.